The sequence of this TCR beta chain was determined in a study of Graves' ophthalmopathy and Graves' hyperthyroidism. About the study: Hyperthyroidism was considered stable when no ophthalmopathy appeared within 18 months of follow-up. Study-wide findings and caveats: Progression of ophthalmopathy was predicted by the model with roughly 71% sensitivity and around 72% specificity. Most clonotypes expanded in thyroid above 0.001 frequency were present in blood too.

Germline CDR1 reads ENHRY; CDR2 reads SYGVKD. The CDR3 covers 14 residues. Trimming removed 4 bases from V and 10 bases from J, with 14 bases in between. This clonotype appeared once. Its antigen is undetermined. TCR beta CDR3 amplification used RNA transcripts. An initial RT-PCR round employing HTBI primers preceded a second-round multiplex PCR. A single record per CDR3 protein comes from TCRdb applying MiXCR to the multiplex PCR reads. The data contain about 1.1 million distinct CDR3 sequences, about two fifths of them singletons. Other autoimmune diseases, uncontrolled infections, pregnancy or lactation led to the exclusion of patients.

The receptor's source is an adult man with Graves' hyperthyroidism. This sequence joins TRBV10-3 and TRBJ1-6, with D perhaps matching TRBD1 (5 bases). Sequencing was carried out using peripheral blood or thyroid tissue (not recorded which). CDR3 in DNA: TGTGCCATCAGTGGACAGAACTCCAACTCACCCCTCCACTTT. This translates into CAISGQNSNSPLHF.